These 20 T cell receptor beta chains were sequenced from one sample in a study of T cells after yellow fever vaccination. TCRdb used MiXCR to reprocess the 5' RACE reads, holding one entry per CDR3 protein. Among some 120,000 distinct CDR3 sequences listed, roughly 15% were seen once. The sample was CD8+ T cells sorted from PBMCs, taken 5 days after the yellow fever booster vaccination. The receptors originated from a man younger than 35 who received the YFV17D yellow fever vaccine.

The table lists this clonotype with a few counts. The chain recombines TRBV29-1 with TRBJ2-5, with a possible D match to TRBD2 (9 bases). CDR3 size: 14 residues. Trimming took 6 bases from V and 5 from J, leaving 19 bases between them. Germline CDR1 and CDR2: SQVTM and ANQGSEA. CDR3 bases: TGCAGCGTCGACAGGGGACTAGCCGGGGAGACCCAGTACTTC. This translates into CSVDRGLAGETQYF.

This clonotype has just a few counts. This chain joins TRBV12-3 or TRBV12-4 and TRBJ2-7; 9 bases are shared with TRBD1. V dropped 1 base and J dropped 6; count of bases not matched to a gene: 4. The CDR3 totals 14 residues. The CDR3 here is CASSLVDRGFEQYF. DNA of the CDR3: TGTGCCAGCAGTTTAGTGGACAGGGGTTTCGAGCAGTACTTC.

This clonotype was picked up many times. This rearrangement joins TRBV6-5 to TRBJ2-1; D not resolved. The CDR3 is 14 amino acids. The V end was cut by 2 bases, the J end by 4 bases, with 9 bases between. CDR1 is MNHEY, CDR2 SVGAGI, per germline. CDR3 nucleotides: TGTGCCAGCAGTTACGCCCTAGAATACAATGAGCAGTTCTTC. Translation: CASSYALEYNEQFF.

The J gene is TRBJ1-1, the V gene TRBV18; D possibly corresponds to TRBD1 (5 bases). Germline V CDR1 and CDR2: KGHSH, LQKENI. Trimming left V 6 bases short and J 4 bases short, with 15 bases between. The CDR3 is 14 amino acids. This CDR3 is CASSPNGGATEAFF. CDR3 in DNA: TGTGCCAGCTCCCCCAACGGTGGGGCCACTGAAGCTTTCTTT. The full variable domain, in which reference TRBV18 and TRBJ1-1 provide the parts outside the CDR3, is NAGVMQNPRHLVRRRGQEARLRCSPMKGHSHVYWYRQLPEEGLKFMVYLQKENIIDESGMPKERFSAEFPKEGPSILRIQQVVRGDSAAYFCASSPNGGATEAFFGQGTRLTVV.

Only a few counts were recorded for this clonotype. The gene calls are TRBV6-5 and TRBJ2-5; a weak D match, TRBD2 (6 bases). This CDR3 spans 15 amino acids. V lost 1 base and J 4 bases, leaving 13 bases between the germline ends. Per the germline V gene, CDR1 is MNHEY and CDR2 is SVGAGI. The CDR3: CASSYWGETGETQYF. CDR3 sequence (DNA): TGTGCCAGCAGTTACTGGGGGGAGACTGGAGAGACCCAGTACTTC.

This sequence joins TRBV7-8 and TRBJ1-5; no firm D call. V was shortened by 4 bases and J by 0 bases, with 13 bases between the two germline ends. The CDR3 contains 16 residues. Germline-derived CDR1 and CDR2 are SGHVS and FQNEAQ. The CDR3 region has the DNA TGTGCCAGCAGCTCGCGGGGAGCTTATAGCAATCAGCCCCAGCATTTT. This gives the protein CASSSRGAYSNQPQHF.

This clonotype appeared a few times. The gene calls are TRBV7-9 and TRBJ1-1; D unresolved. Trimming cost V 2 bases and J 7 bases, with 11 bases left between them. Germline V lookup: CDR1 SEHNR, CDR2 FQNEAQ (reference sequence). The CDR3 totals 13 residues. CDR3: CASSLPPNLEAFF. The CDR3 DNA sequence: TGTGCCAGCAGCTTACCCCCTAACCTTGAAGCTTTCTTT.

This clonotype was counted a few times. V and J are TRBV4-3 and TRBJ2-1; 8 bases align to TRBD1. The J segment lost 2 bases and the V segment lost 3 bases, leaving 12 bases of the junction unmatched. The germline CDR1 and CDR2 sequences are LGHNA and YSLEER. CDR3 length equals 18 residues. CDR3 region: CASSQPPGTGQAYNEQFF. The CDR3 coding sequence is TGCGCCAGCAGCCAGCCACCCGGGACAGGTCAGGCCTACAATGAGCAGTTCTTC.

The chain employs TRBV7-2 and TRBJ2-3; 8 positions agree with TRBD2. Germline V gives CDR1 SGHTA, CDR2 FQGNSA. J lost 6 bases, V lost 1 base, and 18 bases had no gene match. The CDR3 loop spans 19 amino acids. CDR3 sequence: CASSLDALRLAKPRDTQYF. The CDR3 DNA is TGTGCCAGCAGCTTAGATGCCCTTCGACTAGCGAAACCCCGGGATACGCAGTATTTT.

There are a few counts of this clonotype. The V call is TRBV29-1, the J call TRBJ2-6; D not certain. CDR1 and CDR2 from the germline V gene are SQVTM and ANQGSEA. Trimming removed 4 bases at V and 1 base at J, with 5 bases between. The CDR3 length is 13 residues. For the CDR3, the DNA is TGCAGCGTTGTGAGGTCTGGGGCCAACGTCCTGACTTTC. This sequence encodes CSVVRSGANVLTF.

The chain uses TRBV29-1 and TRBJ2-2; D is uncertain. Germline values: CDR1 SQVTM, CDR2 ANQGSEA. V lost 2 bases to trimming and J lost 1 base, with 5 bases between them. The CDR3 covers 13 residues. CDR3 region: CSVESGNTGELFF. The CDR3 nucleotides read TGCAGCGTTGAATCAGGGAACACCGGGGAGCTGTTTTTT.

The J gene is TRBJ1-1, the V gene TRBV19; D is undetermined. Trimming stripped 10 bases from V and 11 bases from J, with 17 bases between. The CDR3 is 11 amino acids. Germline lookup yields CDR1 LNHDA and CDR2 SQIVND (reference sequence). This chain's CDR3 is CATADGRRAFF. Written as DNA, the CDR3 is TGTGCCACTGCTGACGGACGCCGGGCTTTCTTT.

This clonotype came up many times. This chain joins TRBV7-6 and TRBJ1-1; 7 nucleotides agree with TRBD1. CDR1 SGHVS and CDR2 FNYEAQ come from the germline V gene. The trim removed 5 bases at V and 6 bases at J, leaving 6 bases unmatched. CDR3 size: 13 residues. The CDR3 reads CASSANQGAEAFF. CDR3 coding DNA: TGTGCCAGCAGCGCCAACCAGGGGGCTGAAGCTTTCTTT.

This clonotype has just a few counts. V and J are TRBV10-3 and TRBJ1-2; 10 bases match TRBD1. V shed 3 bases, J shed 8 bases, and the junction held 6 bases outside the gene matches. The CDR3 is 14 amino acids. Germline CDR1 and CDR2: ENHRY and SYGVKD. CDR3 nucleotide sequence: TGTGCCATCAGTGACTCCGGGACAGGGGAAGGCTACACCTTC. Its protein product is CAISDSGTGEGYTF.

This clonotype was picked up many times. The chain uses TRBV20-1 and TRBJ2-5; D might be TRBD2 (5 bases). This CDR3 has 16 amino acids. The V gene lost 0 bases and the J gene lost 5 bases, with 19 bases spanning the gap. In germline, CDR1 is DFQATT, CDR2 SNEGSKA (reference sequence). CDR3 nucleotide sequence: TGCAGTGCTAGAGACGGGCGGGCTTTAGGTGGCGAGACCCAGTACTTC. The encoded protein is CSARDGRALGGETQYF.

This sequence joins TRBV18 and TRBJ1-6, with a possible D match to TRBD1 (6 bases). This CDR3 region has 15 residues. CDR1 and CDR2 (germline): KGHSH, LQKENI. V lost 3 bases and J lost 3, with 9 bases in between. The DNA for the CDR3 is TGTGCCAGCTCACCCGACAGGCTCTATAATTCACCCCTCCACTTT. This gives the protein CASSPDRLYNSPLHF.

V and J are TRBV4-3 and TRBJ1-1, with a possible D match to TRBD1 (6 bases). Per germline, CDR1 LGHNA and CDR2 YSLEER. The CDR3 is 19 residues long. Trimming took off 3 bases at V and 0 bases at J, with 23 bases between the two ends. The CDR3 spells CASSHVPGGRRAVNTEAFF. The CDR3 bases are TGCGCCAGCAGCCATGTTCCGGGGGGGCGGAGGGCCGTGAACACTGAAGCTTTCTTT.

The genes are TRBV4-1 and TRBJ2-2; possibly TRBD1 or TRBD2 for D (6 bases each). Trimming took 3 bases from V and 2 from J, leaving 16 bases between them. The CDR3 contains 17 residues. Germline CDR1 reads MGHRA; CDR2 reads YSYEKL. The CDR3 spells CASSHRRGALNTGELFF. The CDR3 DNA reads as TGCGCCAGCAGCCACAGGAGGGGGGCTCTAAACACCGGGGAGCTGTTTTTT.

The rearrangement uses TRBV2 and TRBJ2-3; TRBD2 matches at 7 bases. V dropped 5 bases and J dropped 2; count of bases not matched to a gene: 7. The CDR3 has 15 amino acids. The V gene's germline CDR1 is SNHLY and CDR2 FYNNEI. CDR3 DNA sequence: TGTGCCAGCAGTCCTAAGCGGGGATACACAGATACGCAGTATTTT. The encoded protein is CASSPKRGYTDTQYF.

This clonotype was counted at least ten times. V and J are TRBV12-5 and TRBJ2-3, with unresolved D. Trimming took 5 bases from V and 1 from J, leaving 4 bases between them. This CDR3 region has 12 residues. Germline V gene sequence: CDR1 LGHNT, CDR2 FRNRAP. CDR3: CASGDGTDTQYF. DNA for the CDR3: TGTGCTAGTGGTGACGGCACAGATACGCAGTATTTT.